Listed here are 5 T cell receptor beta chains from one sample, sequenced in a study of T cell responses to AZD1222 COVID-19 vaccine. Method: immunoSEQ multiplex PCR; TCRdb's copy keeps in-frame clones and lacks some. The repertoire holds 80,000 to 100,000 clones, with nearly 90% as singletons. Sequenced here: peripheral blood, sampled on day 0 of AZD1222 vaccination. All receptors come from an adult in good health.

The DNA of the CDR3 is TGTGCCAGCAGCCAAGACGGACAGGAAAAACTGTTTTTT. Amino acids: CASSQDGQEKLFF. The rearrangement uses TRBV3-1 (or the pseudogene TRBV3-2) and TRBJ1-4, with D perhaps matching TRBD1 (6 bases). Germline CDR1 and CDR2: LGHDT and YNNKEL (reference sequence). The CDR3 has 13 residues. Trimming stripped 0 bases from V and 8 bases from J, with 7 bases between.

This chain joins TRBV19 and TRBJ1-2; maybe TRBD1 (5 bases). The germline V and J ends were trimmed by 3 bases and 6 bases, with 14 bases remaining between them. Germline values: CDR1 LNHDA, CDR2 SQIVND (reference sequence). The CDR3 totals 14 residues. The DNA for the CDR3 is TGTGCCAGTAGTATTCAAAATCAGGGACATGGCTACACCTTC. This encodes CASSIQNQGHGYTF.

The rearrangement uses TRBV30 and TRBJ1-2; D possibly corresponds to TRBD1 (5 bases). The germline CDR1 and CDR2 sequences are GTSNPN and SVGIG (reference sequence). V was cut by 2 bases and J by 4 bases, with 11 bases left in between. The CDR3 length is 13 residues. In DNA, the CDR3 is TGTGCCTGGAGTTCAGGGCCCGGCTATGGCTACACCTTC. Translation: CAWSSGPGYGYTF. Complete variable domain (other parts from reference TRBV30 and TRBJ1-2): SQTIHQWPATLVQPVGSPLSLECTVEGTSNPNLYWYRQAAGRGLQLLFYSVGIGQISSEVPQNLSASRPQDRQFILSSKKLLLSDSGFYLCAWSSGPGYGYTFGSGTRLTVV.

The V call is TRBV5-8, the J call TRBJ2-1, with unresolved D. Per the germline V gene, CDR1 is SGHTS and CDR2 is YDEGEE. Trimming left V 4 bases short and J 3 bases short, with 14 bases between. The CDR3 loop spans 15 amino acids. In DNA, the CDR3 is TGTGCCAGCAGCGGAGCAGCGAGCGTCTACAATGAGCAGTTCTTC. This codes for CASSGAASVYNEQFF.

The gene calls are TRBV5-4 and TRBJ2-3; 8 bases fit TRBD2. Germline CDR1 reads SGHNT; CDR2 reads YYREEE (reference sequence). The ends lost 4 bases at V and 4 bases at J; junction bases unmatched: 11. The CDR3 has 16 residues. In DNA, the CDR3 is TGTGCCAGCAGCATGGATCGCGGGAGGAGCGCAGATACGCAGTATTTT. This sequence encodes CASSMDRGRSADTQYF.